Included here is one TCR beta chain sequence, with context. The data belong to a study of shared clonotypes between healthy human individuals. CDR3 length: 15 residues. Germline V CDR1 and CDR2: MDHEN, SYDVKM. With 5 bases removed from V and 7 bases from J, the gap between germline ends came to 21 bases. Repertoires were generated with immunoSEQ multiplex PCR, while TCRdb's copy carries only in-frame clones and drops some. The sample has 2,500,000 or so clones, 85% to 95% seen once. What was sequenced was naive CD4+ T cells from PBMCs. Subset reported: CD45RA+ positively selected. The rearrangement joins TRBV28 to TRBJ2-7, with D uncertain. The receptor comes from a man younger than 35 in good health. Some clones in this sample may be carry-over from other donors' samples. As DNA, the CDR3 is TGTGCCAGCAGTCCGCCCGAGAAGGGCATTTTTGAGCAGTACTTC. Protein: CASSPPEKGIFEQYF.